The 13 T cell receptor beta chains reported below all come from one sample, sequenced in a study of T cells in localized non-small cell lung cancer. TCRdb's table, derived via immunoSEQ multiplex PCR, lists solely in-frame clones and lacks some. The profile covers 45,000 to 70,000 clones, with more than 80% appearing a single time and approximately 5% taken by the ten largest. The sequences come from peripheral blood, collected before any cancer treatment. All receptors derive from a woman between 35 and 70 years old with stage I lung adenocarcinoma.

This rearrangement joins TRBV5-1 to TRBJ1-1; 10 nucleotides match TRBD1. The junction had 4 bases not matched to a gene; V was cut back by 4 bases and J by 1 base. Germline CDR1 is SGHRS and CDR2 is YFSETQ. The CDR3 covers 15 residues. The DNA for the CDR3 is TGCGCCAGCAGCCTGACAGGGGGCAAGAACACTGAAGCTTTCTTT. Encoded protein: CASSLTGGKNTEAFF.

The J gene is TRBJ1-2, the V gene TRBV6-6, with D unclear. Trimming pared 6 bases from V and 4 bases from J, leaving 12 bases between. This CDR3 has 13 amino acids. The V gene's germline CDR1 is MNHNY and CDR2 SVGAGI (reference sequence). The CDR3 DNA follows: TGTGCCAGCAGCTTCCTCTCGGGCTATGGCTACACCTTC. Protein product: CASSFLSGYGYTF.

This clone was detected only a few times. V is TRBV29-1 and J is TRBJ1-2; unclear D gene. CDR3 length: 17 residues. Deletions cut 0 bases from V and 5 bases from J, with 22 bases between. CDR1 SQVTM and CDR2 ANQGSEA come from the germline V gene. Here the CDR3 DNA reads TGCAGCGTTGAAGATTTTTCTGGACTCGATGTGGGATATGGCTACACCTTC. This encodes CSVEDFSGLDVGYGYTF. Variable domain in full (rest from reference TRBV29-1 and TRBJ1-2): SAVISQKPSRDICQRGTSLTIQCQVDSQVTMMFWYRQQPGQSLTLIATANQGSEATYESGFVIDKFPISRPNLTFSTLTVSNMSPEDSSIYLCSVEDFSGLDVGYGYTFGSGTRLTVV.

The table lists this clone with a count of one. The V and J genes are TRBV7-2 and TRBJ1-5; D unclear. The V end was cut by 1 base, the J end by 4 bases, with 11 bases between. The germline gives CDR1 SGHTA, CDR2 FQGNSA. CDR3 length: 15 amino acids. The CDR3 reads CASSLGVGRNQPQHF. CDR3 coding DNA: TGTGCCAGCAGCTTAGGGGTAGGGCGGAATCAGCCCCAGCATTTT.

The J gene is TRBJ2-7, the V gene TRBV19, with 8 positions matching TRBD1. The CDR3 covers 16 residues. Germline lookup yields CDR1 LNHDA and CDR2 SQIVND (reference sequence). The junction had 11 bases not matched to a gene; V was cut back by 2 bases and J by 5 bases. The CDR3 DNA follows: TGTGCCAGTAGTATATTTGGGACAGGATTCCCCCACGAGCAGTACTTC. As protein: CASSIFGTGFPHEQYF.

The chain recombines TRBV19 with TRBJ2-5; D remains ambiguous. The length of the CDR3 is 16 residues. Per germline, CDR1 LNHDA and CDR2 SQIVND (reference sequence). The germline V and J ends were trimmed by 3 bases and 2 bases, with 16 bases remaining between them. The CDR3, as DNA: TGTGCCAGTAGTATTGATCCGGGCCCACCGCAAGAGACCCAGTACTTC. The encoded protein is CASSIDPGPPQETQYF.

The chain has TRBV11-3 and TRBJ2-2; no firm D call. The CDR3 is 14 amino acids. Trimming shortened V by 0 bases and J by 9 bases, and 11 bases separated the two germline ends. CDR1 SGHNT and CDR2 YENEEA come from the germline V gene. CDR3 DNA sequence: TGTGCCAGCAGCTTAGATCTGGTGGGGTGGGAGCTGTTTTTT. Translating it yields CASSLDLVGWELFF.

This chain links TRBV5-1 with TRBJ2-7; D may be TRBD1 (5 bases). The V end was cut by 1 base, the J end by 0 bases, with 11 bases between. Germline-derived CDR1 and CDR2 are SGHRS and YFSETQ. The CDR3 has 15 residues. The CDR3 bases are TGCGCCAGCAGCTTGTATATAGGGGTCTCCTACGAGCAGTACTTC. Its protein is CASSLYIGVSYEQYF. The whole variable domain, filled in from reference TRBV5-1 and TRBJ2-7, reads KAGVTQTPRYLIKTRGQQVTLSCSPISGHRSVSWYQQTPGQGLQFLFEYFSETQRNKGNFPGRFSGRQFSNSRSEMNVSTLELGDSALYLCASSLYIGVSYEQYFGPGTRLTVT.

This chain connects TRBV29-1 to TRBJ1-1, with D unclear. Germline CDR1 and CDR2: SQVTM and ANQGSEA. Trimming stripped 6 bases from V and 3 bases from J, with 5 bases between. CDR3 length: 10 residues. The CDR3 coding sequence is TGCAGCGTGGGTTACACTGAAGCTTTCTTT. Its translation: CSVGYTEAFF.

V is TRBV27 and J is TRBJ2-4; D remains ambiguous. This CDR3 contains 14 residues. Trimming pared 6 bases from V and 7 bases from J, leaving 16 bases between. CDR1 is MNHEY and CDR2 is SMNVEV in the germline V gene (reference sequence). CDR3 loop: CASSPDLGSNIQYF. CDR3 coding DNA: TGTGCCAGCAGCCCGGACCTGGGGTCGAACATTCAGTACTTC.

The DNA of the CDR3 is TGTGCCACCCTTGGGGGGGGCCAGCACACTGAAGCTTTCTTT. It translates to CATLGGGQHTEAFF. This chain connects TRBV6-6 to TRBJ1-1; a weak D match, TRBD1 (6 bases). CDR1 is MNHNY and CDR2 is SVGAGI in the germline V gene (reference sequence). The CDR3 runs 14 residues. V was pared by 10 bases and J by 3 bases, with 18 bases between.

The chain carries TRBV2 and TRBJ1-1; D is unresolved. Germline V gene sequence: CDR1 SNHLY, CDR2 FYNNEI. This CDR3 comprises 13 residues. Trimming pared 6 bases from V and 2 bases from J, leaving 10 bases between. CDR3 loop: CASRFGSNTEAFF. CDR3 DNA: TGTGCCAGCAGGTTCGGCAGCAACACTGAAGCTTTCTTT.

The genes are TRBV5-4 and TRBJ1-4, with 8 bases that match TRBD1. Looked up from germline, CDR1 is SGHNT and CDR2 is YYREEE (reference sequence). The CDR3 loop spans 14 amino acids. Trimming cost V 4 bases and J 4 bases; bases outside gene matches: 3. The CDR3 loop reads CASSRQGINEKLFF. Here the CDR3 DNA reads TGTGCCAGCAGCCGACAGGGGATTAATGAAAAACTGTTTTTT.